This T cell receptor beta chain emerged from a study of shared clonotypes between healthy human individuals. To note about this clone: What it binds is not known.

CD45RO-negative CD8 cells positively selected for CCR7 made up the naive population, which excluded terminally differentiated effector memory CD45RA+ cells. Genomic DNA of each subset was evenly split across several immunoSEQ plates. Profiled with immunoSEQ multiplex PCR; TCRdb holds only in-frame clones, not every one. The table records millions of clones, about 95% of them present only once. Study outcomes and limitations: A handful of donors showed sharing of approximately 5% of naive CD4 clonotypes.

The CDR3 is 16 residues long. Germline CDR1 and CDR2: SNHLY and FYNNEI. Germline trimming cut 2 bases from V and 5 bases from J; bases unmatched to any gene: 9. The sequence came from a man aged 18 to 35 in good health. The chain is built from TRBV2 and TRBJ2-1, with 7 bases fitting TRBD2. The sample comprised naive CD8+ T cells sorted from blood. The CDR3 DNA is TGTGCCAGCAGTGAAATTGTGCCTAGCGGAAACAATGAGCAGTTCTTC. Translating it yields CASSEIVPSGNNEQFF.